The 3 T cell receptor beta chains listed next were all sequenced from one sample in a study of cytomegalovirus exposure and HLA in healthy donors (dated by TCRdb to about 2017). Receptors were amplified or captured by the immunoSEQ multiplex PCR assay. For the multiplex PCR, a mixture combining 60 forward primers for TCR Vbeta segments and 13 reverse primers for TCR Jbeta segments was used. Here the immuneACCESS table is served through TCRdb, limited to in-frame sequences with V and J called. Missing clones are a known gap in these copies; in checked studies unresolved V genes cover under half, and the rest lacks a known reason. This sample's table lists under 200,000 clones. The top ten constitute 6.5% of the sample. The sequenced material came from PBMCs. These receptors all stem from a man aged 25 to 45 in good health and CMV-seronegative.

V usage is TRBV5-4 and J usage is TRBJ2-1; TRBD2 is a possible D gene (6 bases). Trimming stripped 3 bases from V and 1 base from J, with 14 bases between. The germline V gene has CDR1 SGHNT and CDR2 YYREEE (reference sequence). This CDR3 has 16 residues. CDR3 in amino acids: CASSWGGDLSYNEQFF. Written as DNA, the CDR3 is TGTGCCAGCAGCTGGGGCGGGGACCTTTCCTACAATGAGCAGTTCTTC.

CDR3 region: CASSSLIAGTYGYTF. The CDR3, as DNA: TGTGCCAGCAGTTCTTTAATCGCGGGAACCTATGGCTACACCTTC. V gene TRBV27 combines with J gene TRBJ1-2; no firm D call. Trimming removed 4 bases from V and 4 bases from J, with 16 bases in between. The CDR3 sequence is 15 residues long. The V gene's germline CDR1 is MNHEY and CDR2 SMNVEV (reference sequence).

This chain connects TRBV30 to TRBJ1-2, with TRBD1 identical over 9 bases. Germline V CDR1 and CDR2: GTSNPN, SVGIG (reference sequence). The CDR3 extends over 13 amino acids. Trimming cost V 1 base and J 5 bases; bases outside gene matches: 2. For the CDR3, the DNA is TGTGCCTGGAGTGGGACAGGGGCTTATGGCTACACCTTC. Protein sequence: CAWSGTGAYGYTF.